This paragraph reports one T cell receptor (beta chain). Its antigen remains unknown. The data were taken from a study of blood T cells in healthy people across ages. General observations from the study: Older individuals had lower TCR beta diversity per million T cells (the decline was roughly linear).

The CDR3 has 13 residues. Per the germline V gene, CDR1 is MNHEY and CDR2 is SVGAGI. V was cut by 10 bases and J by 5 bases, with 14 bases left in between. Alongside a J-beta primer mix, a sample-barcoded 5' primer served in a second PCR lasting roughly 6 to 12 cycles. A template-switch adaptor with 12 random nucleotides tagged each cDNA molecule. MiXCR, run by TCRdb on the 5' RACE reads, gives a single entry per CDR3 protein. The profile shows around 1,900,000 distinct CDR3 sequences, roughly two fifths of them singletons. Source material: blood. The V and J genes are TRBV6-5 and TRBJ2-2, with D perhaps TRBD2 (6 bases). This clonotype was obtained from a human donor in good health. The CDR3 loop is CATQGRGTGELFF. CDR3 DNA: TGTGCCACCCAAGGTCGGGGGACCGGGGAGCTGTTTTTT.